The 15 T cell receptor beta chains below come from one sample, sequenced in a study of response to subunit inactivated influenza vaccine. MiXCR was run by TCRdb on the RT-PCR reads, yielding one entry per CDR3 protein. The data hold some 190,000 distinct CDR3 sequences, with around 14% observed a single time. The source material was CD8+ T cells sorted from PBMCs, sampled roughly 5 days after vaccination. The receptor set was obtained from a man in his fifties who received an inactivated influenza vaccine.

This clonotype turned up a few times. The chain carries TRBV24-1 and TRBJ1-5; D perhaps matches TRBD1 (5 bases). Trimming took off 5 bases at V and 6 bases at J, with 13 bases between the two ends. The CDR3 is made up of 14 amino acids. CDR1 is KGHDR and CDR2 is SFDVKD in the germline V gene. DNA of the CDR3: TGTGCCACCAGTGGTCAAGGGGTCAGTCAGCCCCAGCATTTT. It specifies CATSGQGVSQPQHF.

V gene TRBV9 combines with J gene TRBJ1-1; possible D gene TRBD1, 5 bases. CDR1 and CDR2 (germline): SGDLS, YYNGEE. Trimming pared 0 bases from V and 2 bases from J, leaving 8 bases between. The CDR3 runs to 14 residues. This CDR3 is CASSVAGLNTEAFF. The DNA for the CDR3 is TGTGCCAGCAGCGTAGCGGGGCTTAACACTGAAGCTTTCTTT.

J is TRBJ2-7 and V is TRBV27; D unclear. In germline, CDR1 is MNHEY, CDR2 SMNVEV (reference sequence). V lost 5 bases, J lost 5 bases, and 16 bases lay in between. The CDR3 loop spans 14 amino acids. The CDR3 DNA reads TGTGCCAGCAGTCCCTCGGTCGGCGGCGACGAGCAGTACTTC. It encodes CASSPSVGGDEQYF.

This chain connects TRBV2 to TRBJ2-5; perhaps TRBD2 as D (5 bases). Germline values: CDR1 SNHLY, CDR2 FYNNEI. V was cut by 1 base and J by 5 bases, with 14 bases left in between. The CDR3 extends over 15 amino acids. CDR3 sequence (DNA): TGTGCCAGCAGTGAAGAATTGTCTAGCTGGGAGACCCAGTACTTC. Amino acid sequence: CASSEELSSWETQYF.

This clonotype appeared once. The chain couples TRBV9 to TRBJ2-5; 8 nucleotides match TRBD2. Germline values: CDR1 SGDLS, CDR2 YYNGEE. Germline trimming cut 1 base from V and 0 bases from J; bases unmatched to any gene: 11. The CDR3 runs to 18 residues. The CDR3 protein is CASSVSLSSGLYQETQYF. The CDR3 nucleotides read TGTGCCAGCAGCGTAAGCCTGTCTAGCGGGTTGTACCAAGAGACCCAGTACTTC.

In this sample, this clonotype turned up many times. The chain combines TRBV6-5 with TRBJ2-5; TRBD2 matches 12 bases. The V gene end was trimmed by 3 bases and the J gene end by 1 base; junction bases not matched to a gene: 6. The germline gives CDR1 MNHEY, CDR2 SVGAGI. This CDR3 spans 17 amino acids. The CDR3 loop is CASSYTGTSGPQETQYF. In DNA form, the CDR3 reads TGTGCCAGCAGTTATACGGGGACTAGCGGGCCCCAAGAGACCCAGTACTTC.

Many counts were recorded for this clonotype. The chain has TRBV5-6 and TRBJ2-5, with D maybe TRBD2 (5 bases). CDR3 length equals 13 residues. The V and J ends lost 4 bases and 7 bases respectively, with 14 bases between them. Germline V gives CDR1 SGHDT, CDR2 YYEEEE. CDR3 DNA: TGTGCCAGCAGCCCCGACTACGAACGGACCCAGTACTTC. Translating gives CASSPDYERTQYF.

This clonotype was counted at least ten times. The chain carries TRBV12-3 or TRBV12-4 and TRBJ1-2; 7 bases align to TRBD1. This CDR3 is 13 amino acids long. The V and J ends lost 6 bases and 4 bases, in that order; junction bases with no gene match: 5. The CDR3 region has the DNA TGTGCCAGCAGCCTTAGGGGGCCCTATGGCTACACCTTC. It specifies CASSLRGPYGYTF.

This clonotype was detected only a few times. This chain links TRBV7-6 with TRBJ2-1, with 10 bases lining up with TRBD2. V shed 2 bases, J shed 4 bases, and the junction held 5 bases outside the gene matches. Per the germline V gene, CDR1 is SGHVS and CDR2 is FNYEAQ. The CDR3 totals 16 residues. The CDR3 reads CASSLPSGGLYNEQFF. The DNA of the CDR3 is TGTGCCAGCAGCTTACCTAGCGGGGGACTTTACAATGAGCAGTTCTTC.

At least ten counts were recorded for this clonotype. The V call is TRBV28, the J call TRBJ2-7; TRBD1 agrees at 8 bases. After removal of 5 bases from V and 3 bases from J, the junction contained 9 bases not matched to a gene. CDR1 MDHEN and CDR2 SYDVKM come from the germline V gene. The CDR3 has 15 amino acids. For the CDR3, the DNA is TGTGCCAGCAGTCTTCCGGACAGGGAGTACTACGAGCAGTACTTC. This translates into CASSLPDREYYEQYF.

Here the CDR3 DNA reads TGTGCCAGCAGACCAGGGACCTCCTATGGCTACACCTTC. As protein: CASRPGTSYGYTF. The chain carries TRBV6-1 and TRBJ1-2, with D perhaps TRBD1 (5 bases). The germline V gene has CDR1 MNHNS and CDR2 SASEGT. Trimming took off 6 bases at V and 4 bases at J, with 12 bases between the two ends. The CDR3 spans 13 residues.

The table lists this clonotype with many counts. V usage is TRBV20-1 and J usage is TRBJ1-4; D possibly corresponds to TRBD1 (5 bases). V lost 6 bases and J 7 bases, leaving 15 bases between the germline ends. The CDR3 contains 13 residues. The germline V gene encodes CDR1 DFQATT and CDR2 SNEGSKA (reference sequence). Here the CDR3 reads CSAFWGEGEKLFF. For the CDR3, the DNA is TGCAGTGCCTTCTGGGGGGAAGGTGAAAAACTGTTTTTT.

This sequence joins TRBV27 and TRBJ2-1, with 9 bases aligning to TRBD1. The CDR3 is 12 amino acids. CDR1 is MNHEY, CDR2 SMNVEV, per germline (reference sequence). J gave up 9 bases and V 6 bases, and 3 bases lay outside the gene matches. In DNA, the CDR3 is TGTGCCAGCAGCAAGACAGGGGGTGAGCAGTTCTTC. Amino acids: CASSKTGGEQFF.

In this sample, this clonotype turned up a few times. This sequence joins TRBV28 and TRBJ2-2; D is ambiguous. CDR1 and CDR2 from the germline V gene are MDHEN and SYDVKM. This CDR3 contains 15 residues. V lost 2 bases, J lost 3 bases, and 10 bases lay in between. As DNA, the CDR3 is TGTGCCAGCAGTTTAGCCAGGCTGCACACCGGGGAGCTGTTTTTT. It encodes CASSLARLHTGELFF.

V gene TRBV6-1 combines with J gene TRBJ1-2, with TRBD1 identical over 7 bases. V lost 6 bases, J lost 7 bases, and 11 bases stayed unmatched. The CDR3 is 14 amino acids. Germline-derived CDR1 and CDR2 are MNHNS and SASEGT. CDR3 sequence (DNA): TGTGCCAGCAGGCCGACAGGGATTCTTCGTGGCTACACCTTC. It yields the protein CASRPTGILRGYTF.